The subject of this entry is one T cell receptor (beta chain). In the study's own analysis: The assay estimated nucleated cells by amplifying reference gene primers. Libraries were prepared by immunoSEQ multiplex PCR; TCRdb keeps only in-frame clonotypes and omits some of them. That table furnishes V, J and clone size, whereas the DNA furnished D and trimming. In the table there are 160,000 or so clones, 75% to 85% of which are singletons. The sample originates from a study of blood T cell repertoires in COVID-19. For the study at large: Samples of COVID-19 (acute and convalescent) were obtained from the United States, Italy and Spain. The cDNA or gDNA used as material had been derived from T cells, B-cell-depleted T cells, or PBMCs.

Germline CDR1 and CDR2: MDHEN and SYDVKM. Trimming removed 4 bases from V and 6 bases from J, with 12 bases in between. The CDR3 loop spans 13 amino acids. The sequence came from a woman in her 50s with acute or convalescent COVID-19. The chain recombines TRBV28 with TRBJ1-2; unclear D gene. The sample taken for sequencing was peripheral blood. The CDR3 DNA reads TGTGCCAGCAGTTCCCCCCCTATAAATGGCTACACCTTC. It translates to CASSSPPINGYTF.